This entry lists 32 T cell receptor beta chains sequenced from one sample in a study of T cells in tuberculosis. Sorting used thawed, overnight-rested PBMC stained with anti-CD3, a viability dye and GMM-loaded CD1B tetramer. C32 glucose monomycolate from Rhodococcus equi was loaded onto the CD1B tetramers. Clones were read by immunoSEQ multiplex PCR, and TCRdb kept only the in-frame ones, dropping some. The sample records some 90,000 clones, approximately 91% being singletons. The source material was CD1b-GMM tetramer-negative cells sorted from PBMCs. The receptor source for this set is an adult woman with latent tuberculosis.

V and J are TRBV19 and TRBJ1-1; tentative D call: TRBD1 (6 bases). The germline V gene has CDR1 LNHDA and CDR2 SQIVND (reference sequence). V was cut by 11 bases and J by 2 bases, with 15 bases left in between. This CDR3 is 13 amino acids long. CDR3 sequence: CAARDILNTEAFF. DNA of the CDR3: TGTGCCGCACGGGACATCTTAAACACTGAAGCTTTCTTT.

This CDR3 is CASSFTTGGAYNEQFF. The CDR3 DNA reads as TGTGCCAGCAGTTTTACGACAGGGGGTGCCTACAATGAGCAGTTCTTC. J is TRBJ2-1 and V is TRBV28; 9 bases fit TRBD1. Germline trimming cut 3 bases from V and 2 bases from J; bases unmatched to any gene: 5. Looked up from germline, CDR1 is MDHEN and CDR2 is SYDVKM. This CDR3 region has 16 residues.

This clone has just one count. The gene calls are TRBV13 and TRBJ2-1; no definite D call. Germline V gene data show CDR1 as PRHDT and CDR2 as FYEKMQ (reference sequence). V lost 5 bases to trimming and J lost 9 bases, with 17 bases between them. The CDR3 spans 14 residues. DNA of the CDR3: TGTGCCAGCAGCCAAAGATCCCTGGGCCCTGAGCAGTTCTTC. Translating it yields CASSQRSLGPEQFF.

Here the CDR3 reads CASTVPGGPYNEQFF. The CDR3 bases are TGTGCCAGTACCGTCCCGGGGGGACCCTACAATGAGCAGTTCTTC. The chain employs TRBV19 and TRBJ2-1; 7 bases are a match to TRBD2. The CDR3 consists of 15 residues. Losses at the gene ends were 7 bases for V and 2 bases for J; bases not matched to a gene: 8. Germline-derived CDR1 and CDR2 are LNHDA and SQIVND (reference sequence).

V and J are TRBV6-1 and TRBJ2-7; possibly TRBD2 for D (5 bases). CDR3 length: 14 residues. V was trimmed by 5 bases and J by 0 bases, leaving 11 bases between them. CDR1 and CDR2 (germline): MNHNS, SASEGT. This CDR3 reads CASSLGGGSYEQYF. The DNA for the CDR3 is TGTGCCAGCAGTTTAGGAGGTGGCTCCTACGAGCAGTACTTC.

The count of this clone is one. The chain uses TRBV15 and TRBJ2-2; TRBD2 aligns across 13 bases. With V trimmed by 3 bases and J by 4 bases, 2 bases remained unmatched. Germline V gene lookup returns CDR1 LNHNV and CDR2 YYDKDF (reference sequence). CDR3 length: 16 amino acids. In DNA, the CDR3 is TGTGCCACCAGCAGCGGACTAGCGGGGGTCACCGGGGAGCTGTTTTTT. It translates to CATSSGLAGVTGELFF. Combining the CDR3 with reference TRBV15 and TRBJ2-2 gives the whole variable domain DAMVIQNPRYQVTQFGKPVTLSCSQTLNHNVMYWYQQKSSQAPKLLFHYYDKDFNNEADTPDNFQSRRPNTSFCFLDIRSPGLGDTAMYLCATSSGLAGVTGELFFGEGSRLTVL.

CDR3 sequence (DNA): TGTGCCAGCAAAATTAGAGCGGCTAGCACAGATACGCAGTATTTT. Amino acids: CASKIRAASTDTQYF. The V call is TRBV2, the J call TRBJ2-3; possible D gene TRBD2, 5 bases. V was cut by 7 bases and J by 0 bases, with 14 bases left in between. The CDR3 covers 15 residues. CDR1 is SNHLY, CDR2 FYNNEI, per germline.

CDR3 sequence: CASSARTGPTGELFF. As DNA, the CDR3 is TGTGCCAGCAGTGCCCGGACAGGCCCCACCGGGGAGCTGTTTTTT. V gene TRBV6-5 combines with J gene TRBJ2-2, with 7 bases matching TRBD1. Germline loops: CDR1 MNHEY, CDR2 SVGAGI. Trimming at V came to 5 bases and at J to 4 bases, leaving 7 bases not matched to a gene. The CDR3 contains 15 residues.

The chain has TRBV18 and TRBJ2-5; 11 nucleotides match TRBD2. V dropped 3 bases and J dropped 4; count of bases not matched to a gene: 10. Germline CDR1 reads KGHSH; CDR2 reads LQKENI. The CDR3 totals 17 residues. The CDR3 DNA follows: TGTGCCAGCTCACCGAGTAGCGGGGGGGCCTCCGGAGAGACCCAGTACTTC. The encoded protein is CASSPSSGGASGETQYF.

The rearrangement links TRBV5-4 to TRBJ1-2; 8 bases line up with TRBD1. The junction had 5 bases not matched to a gene; V was cut back by 4 bases and J by 3 bases. The germline V gene encodes CDR1 SGHNT and CDR2 YYREEE (reference sequence). The CDR3 consists of 14 residues. The CDR3 DNA reads TGTGCCAGCAGCCAGACAGGGGCTCACTATGGCTACACCTTC. Residues: CASSQTGAHYGYTF.

This clone showed up just a few times. This chain uses TRBV7-9 with TRBJ2-4; the D is unclear. The CDR3 spans 11 residues. From germline, CDR1 is SEHNR and CDR2 FQNEAQ (reference sequence). V gave up 5 bases and J gave up 4 bases, with 3 bases separating them. CDR3 in DNA: TGTGCCAGCAGCGCGAAAAACATTCAGTACTTC. Its translation is CASSAKNIQYF.

This chain uses TRBV2 with TRBJ2-1, with D tentatively TRBD2 (6 bases). The V end was cut by 7 bases, the J end by 4 bases, with 17 bases between. CDR1 SNHLY and CDR2 FYNNEI come from the germline V gene. This CDR3 spans 15 amino acids. The CDR3 nucleotides read TGTGCCAGCAAGGGTGACGAGCGGGTTTACAATGAGCAGTTCTTC. Encoded protein: CASKGDERVYNEQFF.

The genes are TRBV11-1 and TRBJ2-7; D might be TRBD1 (5 bases). V lost 5 bases to trimming and J lost 6 bases, with 14 bases between them. Germline V CDR1 and CDR2: SGHAT, FQDESV (reference sequence). The CDR3 spans 13 residues. The CDR3 DNA sequence: TGTGCCAGCAGCACCCAGGGTTCGGGCGAGCAGTACGTC. This translates into CASSTQGSGEQYV.

The rearrangement links TRBV21-1 to TRBJ2-1; no check of the table's D call, TRBD2, against the DNA was made. TRBV21-1 is noted as a pseudogene. The CDR3 runs 17 residues. This CDR3 reads CASRKALATHSDNEQFF. The CDR3 DNA reads as TGTGCCAGCAGAAAGGCGTTAGCTACACATTCCGACAATGAGCAGTTCTTC.

The chain employs TRBV30 and TRBJ1-1; TRBD1 matches at 8 bases. Looked up from germline, CDR1 is GTSNPN and CDR2 is SVGIG (reference sequence). Trimming at V came to 2 bases and at J to 5 bases, leaving 4 bases not matched to a gene. This CDR3 region has 13 residues. The CDR3 DNA reads TGTGCCTGGAGTTACAGGGGGATAACTGAAGCTTTCTTT. Protein: CAWSYRGITEAFF.

The chain has TRBV9 and TRBJ2-5; 7 bases map to TRBD2. The germline CDR1 and CDR2 sequences are SGDLS and YYNGEE. The CDR3 contains 13 residues. V trimming: 3 bases; J trimming: 14 bases; junction bases outside the gene matches: 13. The CDR3 coding sequence is TGTGCCAGCAGCGCCAGCGGCACCAGCGGGGTTTACTTC. Protein product: CASSASGTSGVYF.

The chain joins TRBV5-1 to TRBJ2-2; TRBD2 matches 14 bases. V lost 3 bases, J lost 4 bases, and 8 bases stayed unmatched. CDR1 is SGHRS and CDR2 is YFSETQ in the germline V gene. The CDR3 totals 18 residues. The CDR3 nucleotides are TGCGCCAGCAGCTCCCCGACTAGCGGGGGGGATAGCACCGGGGAGCTGTTTTTT. It translates to CASSSPTSGGDSTGELFF.

The rearrangement joins TRBV6-1 to TRBJ1-1; perhaps TRBD1 as D (6 bases). Germline values: CDR1 MNHNS, CDR2 SASEGT. The CDR3 is 15 amino acids. V lost 6 bases and J 9 bases, leaving 23 bases between the germline ends. The CDR3 here is CASSPMTNREFKAFF. CDR3 sequence (DNA): TGTGCCAGCAGCCCGATGACCAACAGGGAATTTAAAGCTTTCTTT.

V usage is TRBV11-2 and J usage is TRBJ2-7, with D hard to call. Germline V lookup: CDR1 SGHAT, CDR2 FQNNGV. CDR3 size: 15 residues. Trimming left V 0 bases short and J 3 bases short, with 12 bases between. CDR3 residues: CASSLEASANYEQYV. The DNA for the CDR3 is TGTGCCAGCAGCTTAGAAGCTTCGGCCAACTACGAGCAGTACGTC.

DNA of the CDR3: TGTGCCAGCAGTTTGATGCAGGGCAGCTATGGCTACACCTTC. Encoded protein: CASSLMQGSYGYTF. The V call is TRBV2, the J call TRBJ1-2; tentative D call: TRBD1 (5 bases). CDR1 is SNHLY, CDR2 FYNNEI, per germline. The CDR3 loop spans 14 amino acids. V was clipped by 5 bases and J by 4 bases, with 14 bases between them.

This chain links TRBV28 with TRBJ1-2; the match to TRBD1 covers 7 bases. This CDR3 contains 17 residues. Germline CDR1 MDHEN, CDR2 SYDVKM. Trimming removed 3 bases from V and 8 bases from J; junction bases left unmatched: 18. The CDR3 DNA follows: TGTGCCAGCAGTTTGTTGACACAAAAGACAGGGAAAGAAGGCTACACCTTC. Its protein product is CASSLLTQKTGKEGYTF.

The V call is TRBV10-1, the J call TRBJ1-1; D perhaps matches TRBD1 (6 bases). The V end was cut by 6 bases, the J end by 1 base, with 12 bases between. CDR3 length: 14 amino acids. Germline lookup yields CDR1 WNHNN and CDR2 SYGVQD (reference sequence). The DNA of the CDR3 is TGCGCCAGCAGGCCGGGACAATCGAACACTGAAGCTTTCTTT. This sequence encodes CASRPGQSNTEAFF.

This chain uses TRBV6-1 with TRBJ1-4; a possible D gene is TRBD1 (6 bases). V dropped 6 bases and J dropped 7 bases, with 12 bases sitting between them. The germline V gene encodes CDR1 MNHNS and CDR2 SASEGT. This CDR3 comprises 13 residues. As DNA, the CDR3 is TGTGCCAGCAGGGACAGATTTATTGAAAAACTGTTTTTT. Translating it yields CASRDRFIEKLFF.

V usage is TRBV27 and J usage is TRBJ2-5; D not resolved. This CDR3 contains 13 residues. CDR1 is MNHEY and CDR2 is SMNVEV in the germline V gene (reference sequence). V was clipped by 3 bases and J by 5 bases, with 10 bases between them. DNA for the CDR3: TGTGCCAGCAGTTTGGCGGTTACGGAGACCCAGTACTTC. This gives the protein CASSLAVTETQYF.

This rearrangement joins TRBV7-6 to TRBJ1-3; 9 bases are a match to TRBD1. Germline V gene lookup returns CDR1 SGHVS and CDR2 FNYEAQ. The V segment lost 1 base and the J segment 2 bases; nucleotides outside the gene matches: 3. This CDR3 spans 16 amino acids. The CDR3 spells CASSLGGQGAGNTIYF. Written as DNA, the CDR3 is TGTGCCAGCAGCTTAGGGGGACAGGGCGCTGGAAACACCATATATTTT.

The chain uses TRBV10-2 and TRBJ2-1; TRBD2 might be the D (6 bases). CDR1 and CDR2 (germline): WSHSY, SAAADI. The ends were cut back, 6 bases at V and 9 bases at J, with 18 bases in the middle. The CDR3 runs 14 residues. This CDR3 reads CASRDGLPFPEQFF. The CDR3 DNA is TGCGCCAGCAGGGACGGACTACCGTTTCCTGAGCAGTTCTTC.

This chain uses TRBV11-2 with TRBJ1-4; 8 bases map to TRBD1. Germline CDR1 is SGHAT and CDR2 is FQNNGV. Trimming at V came to 4 bases and at J to 1 base, leaving 5 bases not matched to a gene. The CDR3 consists of 16 residues. The CDR3 reads CASSSDRVQTNEKLFF. CDR3 nucleotide sequence: TGTGCCAGCAGCTCGGACAGGGTTCAAACTAATGAAAAACTGTTTTTT.

The CDR3 region has the DNA TGTGCCAGCAGCTTAGTTGGGTTGGCGGGGGGGCCTCGCTCCTACGAGCAGTACTTC. Amino acids: CASSLVGLAGGPRSYEQYF. The chain links TRBV7-2 to TRBJ2-7; 9 nucleotides match TRBD2. Germline CDR1 SGHTA, CDR2 FQGNSA. V lost 1 base and J lost 0; bases outside the gene matches: 13. The CDR3 covers 19 residues.

This clone has a single count. The chain has TRBV5-1 and TRBJ1-1; TRBD1 matches at 7 bases. The trim removed 0 bases at V and 0 bases at J, leaving 5 bases unmatched. The CDR3 is 16 amino acids. Germline lookup yields CDR1 SGHRS and CDR2 YFSETQ. The CDR3 protein is CASSLGAGGMNTEAFF. The CDR3 DNA sequence: TGCGCCAGCAGCTTGGGGGCAGGGGGTATGAACACTGAAGCTTTCTTT. Full variable domain (remainder filled in from reference TRBV5-1 and TRBJ1-1): KAGVTQTPRYLIKTRGQQVTLSCSPISGHRSVSWYQQTPGQGLQFLFEYFSETQRNKGNFPGRFSGRQFSNSRSEMNVSTLELGDSALYLCASSLGAGGMNTEAFFGQGTRLTVV.

The rearrangement uses TRBV19 and TRBJ1-2, with 7 bases identical to TRBD1. The CDR3 runs to 13 residues. From germline, CDR1 is LNHDA and CDR2 SQIVND (reference sequence). V lost 9 bases and J lost 1; bases outside the gene matches: 5. The CDR3 sequence is CASNRDSNYGYTF. The DNA for the CDR3 is TGTGCCAGCAACCGGGACAGTAACTATGGCTACACCTTC.

The chain couples TRBV27 to TRBJ2-3; 16 nucleotides match TRBD2. CDR1 is MNHEY, CDR2 SMNVEV, per germline (reference sequence). V lost 6 bases, J lost 4 bases, and 10 bases stayed unmatched. There are 18 residues in the CDR3. CDR3 in amino acids: CASSPGTSGGAGSDTQYF. The CDR3 nucleotides are TGTGCCAGCAGCCCCGGGACTAGCGGGGGGGCCGGTTCAGATACGCAGTATTTT.

The chain joins TRBV30 to TRBJ2-2, with D maybe TRBD1 (6 bases). V gave up 2 bases and J gave up 5 bases, with 12 bases separating them. The V gene's germline CDR1 is GTSNPN and CDR2 SVGIG (reference sequence). The CDR3 covers 14 residues. The CDR3, as DNA: TGTGCCTGGAGTTCTCAGGGGTGGACCGGGGAGCTGTTTTTT. Its protein product is CAWSSQGWTGELFF.